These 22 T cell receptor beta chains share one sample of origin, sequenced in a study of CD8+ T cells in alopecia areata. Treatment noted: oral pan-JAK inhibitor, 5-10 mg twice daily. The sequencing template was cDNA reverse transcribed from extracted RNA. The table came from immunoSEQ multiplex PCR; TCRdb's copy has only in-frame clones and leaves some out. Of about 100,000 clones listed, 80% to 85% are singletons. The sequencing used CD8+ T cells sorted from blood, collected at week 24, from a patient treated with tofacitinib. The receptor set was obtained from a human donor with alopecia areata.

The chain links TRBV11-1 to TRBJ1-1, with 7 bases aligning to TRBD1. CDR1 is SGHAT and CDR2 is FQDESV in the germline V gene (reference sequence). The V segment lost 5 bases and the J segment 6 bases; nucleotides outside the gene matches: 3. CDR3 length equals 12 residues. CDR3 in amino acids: CASSMGTAEAFF. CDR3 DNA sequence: TGTGCCAGCAGCATGGGGACAGCTGAAGCTTTCTTT.

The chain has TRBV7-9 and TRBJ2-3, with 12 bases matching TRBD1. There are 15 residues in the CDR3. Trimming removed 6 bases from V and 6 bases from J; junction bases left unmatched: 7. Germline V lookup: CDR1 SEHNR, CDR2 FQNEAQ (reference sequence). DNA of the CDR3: TGTGCCAGCAGTTCGGGACAGGGGGCAGGGGATACGCAGTATTTT. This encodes CASSSGQGAGDTQYF.

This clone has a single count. DNA for the CDR3: TGCAGCGTTCCCTCGACAGTGAACTATGGCTACACCTTC. Translation: CSVPSTVNYGYTF. The J gene is TRBJ1-2, the V gene TRBV29-1, with a weak D call TRBD1 (5 bases). The CDR3 consists of 13 residues. Germline CDR1 reads SQVTM; CDR2 reads ANQGSEA. V was shortened by 5 bases and J by 2 bases, with 12 bases between the two germline ends.

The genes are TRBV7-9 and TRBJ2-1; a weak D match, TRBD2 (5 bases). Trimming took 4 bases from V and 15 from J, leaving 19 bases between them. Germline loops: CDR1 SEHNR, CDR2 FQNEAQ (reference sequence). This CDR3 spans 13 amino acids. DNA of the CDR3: TGTGCCAGCAGCTCTCGGACTGGCTCGGAGAGGTTCTTC. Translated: CASSSRTGSERFF. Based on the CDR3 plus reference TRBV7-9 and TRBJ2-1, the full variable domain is DTGVSQNPRHKITKRGQNVTFRCDPISEHNRLYWYRQTLGQGPEFLTYFQNEAQLEKSRLLSDRFSAERPKGSFSTLEIQRTEQGDSAMYLCASSSRTGSERFFGPGTRLTVL.

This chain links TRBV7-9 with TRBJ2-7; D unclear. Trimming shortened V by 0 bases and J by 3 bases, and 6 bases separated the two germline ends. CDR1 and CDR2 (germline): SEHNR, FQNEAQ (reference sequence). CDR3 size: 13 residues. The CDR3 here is CASSLASNYEQYF. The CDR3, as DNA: TGTGCCAGCAGCTTAGCTTCGAACTACGAGCAGTACTTC.

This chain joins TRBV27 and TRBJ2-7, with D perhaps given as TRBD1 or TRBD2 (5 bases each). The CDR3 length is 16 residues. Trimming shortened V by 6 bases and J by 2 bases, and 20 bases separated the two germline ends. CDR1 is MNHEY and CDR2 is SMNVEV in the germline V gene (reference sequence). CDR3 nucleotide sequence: TGTGCCAGCAGCCCGGGCGCGGAGGAAGGGGCCTACGAGCAGTACTTC. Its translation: CASSPGAEEGAYEQYF.

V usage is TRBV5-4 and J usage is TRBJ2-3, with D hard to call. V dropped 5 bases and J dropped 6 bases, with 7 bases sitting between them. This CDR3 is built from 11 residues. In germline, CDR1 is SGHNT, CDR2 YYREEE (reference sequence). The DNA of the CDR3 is TGTGCCAGCAGTTATGAGGATACGCAGTATTTT. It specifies CASSYEDTQYF.

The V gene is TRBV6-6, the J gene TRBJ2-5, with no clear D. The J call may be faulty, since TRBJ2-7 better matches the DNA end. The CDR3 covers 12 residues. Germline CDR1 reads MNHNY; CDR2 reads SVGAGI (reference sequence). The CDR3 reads CASSSVSYEQYF. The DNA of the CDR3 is TGTGCCAGCAGCAGTGTCTCCTACGAGCAGTACTTC.

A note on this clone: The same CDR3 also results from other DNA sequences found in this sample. The CDR3 sequence: CASSASYEQYF. The CDR3 region has the DNA TGTGCCAGCAGCGCCAGCTACGAGCAGTACTTC. The chain employs TRBV9 and TRBJ2-7; D gene uncertain. The CDR3 loop spans 11 amino acids. In germline, CDR1 is SGDLS, CDR2 YYNGEE. The germline V and J ends were trimmed by 3 bases and 3 bases, with 4 bases remaining between them. Supplemented by reference TRBV9 and TRBJ2-7, the full variable domain reads DSGVTQTPKHLITATGQRVTLRCSPRSGDLSVYWYQQSLDQGLQFLIQYYNGEERAKGNILERFSAQQFPDLHSELNLSSLELGDSALYFCASSASYEQYFGPGTRLTVT.

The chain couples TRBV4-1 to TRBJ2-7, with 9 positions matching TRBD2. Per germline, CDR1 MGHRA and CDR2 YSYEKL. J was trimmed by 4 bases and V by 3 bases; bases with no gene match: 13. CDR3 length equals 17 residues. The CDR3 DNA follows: TGCGCCAGCAGCCACCCCTCGCAGCGGGGGGCCCTTTACGAGCAGTACTTC. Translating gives CASSHPSQRGALYEQYF.

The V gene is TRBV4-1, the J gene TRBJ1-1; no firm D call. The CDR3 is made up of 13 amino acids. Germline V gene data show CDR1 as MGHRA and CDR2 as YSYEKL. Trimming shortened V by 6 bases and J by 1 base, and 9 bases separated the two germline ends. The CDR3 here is CASRTVGNTEAFF. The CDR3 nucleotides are TGCGCCAGCAGGACGGTTGGGAACACTGAAGCTTTCTTT.

The CDR3: CASGKPRDKATGELFF. The CDR3, as DNA: TGCGCCAGCGGCAAACCACGGGACAAGGCCACCGGGGAGCTGTTTTTT. This chain joins TRBV4-1 and TRBJ2-2, with D possibly being TRBD1 (6 bases). CDR1 is MGHRA and CDR2 is YSYEKL in the germline V gene. Trimming removed 8 bases at V and 4 bases at J, with 20 bases between. This CDR3 region has 16 residues.

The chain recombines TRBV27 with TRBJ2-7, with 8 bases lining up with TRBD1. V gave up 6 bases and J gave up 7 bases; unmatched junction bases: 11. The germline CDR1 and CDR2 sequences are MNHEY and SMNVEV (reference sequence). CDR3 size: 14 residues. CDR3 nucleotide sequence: TGTGCCAGCAGCTTGACAGGGGAGGTGTTAGAGCAGTACTTC. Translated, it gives CASSLTGEVLEQYF.

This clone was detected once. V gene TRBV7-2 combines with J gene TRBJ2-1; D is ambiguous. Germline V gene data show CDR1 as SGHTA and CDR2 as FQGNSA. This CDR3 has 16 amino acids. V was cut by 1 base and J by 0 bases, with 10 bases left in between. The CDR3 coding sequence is TGTGCCAGCAGCTTAGTACTCGCCAGCTCCTACAATGAGCAGTTCTTC. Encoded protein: CASSLVLASSYNEQFF.

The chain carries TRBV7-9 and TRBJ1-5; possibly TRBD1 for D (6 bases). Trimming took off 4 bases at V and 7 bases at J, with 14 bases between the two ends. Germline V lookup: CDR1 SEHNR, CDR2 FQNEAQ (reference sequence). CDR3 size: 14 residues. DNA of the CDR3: TGTGCCAGCAGCTCACCAGGGGCCGGACAGCCCCAGCATTTT. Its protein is CASSSPGAGQPQHF.

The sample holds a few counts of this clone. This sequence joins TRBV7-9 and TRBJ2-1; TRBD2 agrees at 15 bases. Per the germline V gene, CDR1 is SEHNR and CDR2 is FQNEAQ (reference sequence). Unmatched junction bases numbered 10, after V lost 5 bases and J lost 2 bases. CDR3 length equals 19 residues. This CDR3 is CASSHPIGLAGGTYNEQFF. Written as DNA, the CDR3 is TGTGCCAGCAGCCACCCAATTGGACTAGCGGGGGGGACCTACAATGAGCAGTTCTTC.

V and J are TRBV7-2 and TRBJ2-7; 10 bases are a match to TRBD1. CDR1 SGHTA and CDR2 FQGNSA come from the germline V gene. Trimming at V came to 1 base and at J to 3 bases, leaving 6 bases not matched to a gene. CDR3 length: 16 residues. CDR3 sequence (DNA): TGTGCCAGCAGCTTAGTTCCCGGGACAGGGGTCTACGAGCAGTACTTC. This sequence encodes CASSLVPGTGVYEQYF.

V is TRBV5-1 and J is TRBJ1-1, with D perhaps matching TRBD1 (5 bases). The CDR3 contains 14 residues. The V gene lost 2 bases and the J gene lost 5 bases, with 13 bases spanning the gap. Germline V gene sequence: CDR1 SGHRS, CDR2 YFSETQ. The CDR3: CASSFWGPETEAFF. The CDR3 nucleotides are TGCGCCAGCAGCTTTTGGGGCCCGGAGACTGAAGCTTTCTTT.

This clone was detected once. The CDR3 DNA reads TGCAGCGTCGGAGCCGGGACCTACGAGCAGTACTTC. Its translation is CSVGAGTYEQYF. The chain links TRBV29-1 to TRBJ2-7, with a weak D call TRBD2 (5 bases). CDR1 is SQVTM and CDR2 is ANQGSEA in the germline V gene. Trimming pared 6 bases from V and 2 bases from J, leaving 11 bases between. The CDR3 loop spans 12 amino acids.

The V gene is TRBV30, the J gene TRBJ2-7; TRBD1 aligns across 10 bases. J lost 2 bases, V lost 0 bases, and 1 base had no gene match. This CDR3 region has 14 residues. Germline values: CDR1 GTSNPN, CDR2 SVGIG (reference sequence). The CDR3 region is CAWSVDRGTYEQYF. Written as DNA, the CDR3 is TGTGCCTGGAGTGTGGACAGGGGGACCTACGAGCAGTACTTC.

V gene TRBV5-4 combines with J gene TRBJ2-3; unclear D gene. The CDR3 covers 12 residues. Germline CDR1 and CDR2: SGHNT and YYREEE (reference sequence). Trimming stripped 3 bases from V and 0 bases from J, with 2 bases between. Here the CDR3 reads CASSSSTDTQYF. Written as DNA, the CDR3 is TGTGCCAGCAGCTCTAGCACAGATACGCAGTATTTT.

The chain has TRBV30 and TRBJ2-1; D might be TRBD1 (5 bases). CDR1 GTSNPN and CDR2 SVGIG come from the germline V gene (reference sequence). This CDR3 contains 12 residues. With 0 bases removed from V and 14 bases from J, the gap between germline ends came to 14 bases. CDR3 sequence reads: CAWSVAGGREFF. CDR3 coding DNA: TGTGCCTGGAGTGTAGCTGGTGGCAGGGAGTTCTTC.